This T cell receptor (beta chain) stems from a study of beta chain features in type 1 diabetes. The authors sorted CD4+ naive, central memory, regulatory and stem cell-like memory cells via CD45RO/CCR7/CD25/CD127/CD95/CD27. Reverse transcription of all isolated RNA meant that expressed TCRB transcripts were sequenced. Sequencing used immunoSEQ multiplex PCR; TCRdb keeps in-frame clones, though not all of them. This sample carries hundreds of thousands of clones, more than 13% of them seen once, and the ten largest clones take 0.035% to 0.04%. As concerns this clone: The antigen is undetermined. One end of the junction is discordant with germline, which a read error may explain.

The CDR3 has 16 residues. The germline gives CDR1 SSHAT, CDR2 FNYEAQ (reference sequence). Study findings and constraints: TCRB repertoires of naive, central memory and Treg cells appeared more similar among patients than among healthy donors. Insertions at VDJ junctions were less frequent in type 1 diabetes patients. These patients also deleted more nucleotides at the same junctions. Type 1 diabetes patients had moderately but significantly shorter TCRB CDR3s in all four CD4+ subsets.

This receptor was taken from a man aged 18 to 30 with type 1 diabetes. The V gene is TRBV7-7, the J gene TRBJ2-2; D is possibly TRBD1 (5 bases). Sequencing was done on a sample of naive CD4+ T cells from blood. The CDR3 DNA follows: TGTGCTAGCAGCTTAAGTCAGGGCCCAGGCACCGGGGAGCTGTTTTTT. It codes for CASSLSQGPGTGELFF.